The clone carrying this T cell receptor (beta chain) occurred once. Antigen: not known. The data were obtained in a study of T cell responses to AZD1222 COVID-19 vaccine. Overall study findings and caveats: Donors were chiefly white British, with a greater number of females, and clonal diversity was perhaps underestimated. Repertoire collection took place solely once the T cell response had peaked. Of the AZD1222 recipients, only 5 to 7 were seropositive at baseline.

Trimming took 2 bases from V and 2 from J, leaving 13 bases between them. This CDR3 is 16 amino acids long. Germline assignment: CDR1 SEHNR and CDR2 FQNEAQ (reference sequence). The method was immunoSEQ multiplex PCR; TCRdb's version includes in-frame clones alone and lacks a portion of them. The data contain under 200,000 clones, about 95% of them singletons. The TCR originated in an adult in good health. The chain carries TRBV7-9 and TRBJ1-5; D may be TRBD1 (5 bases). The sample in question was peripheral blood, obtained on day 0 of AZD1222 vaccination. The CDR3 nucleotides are TGTGCCAGCAGCTTAAGTGTGAGGGGCGGCAATCAGCCCCAGCATTTT. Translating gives CASSLSVRGGNQPQHF.